This T cell receptor (beta chain) was found in a study of response to subunit inactivated influenza vaccine (dated by TCRdb to about 2018). Turning to the overall study: Deep quantitative T cell receptor repertoire profiling was used in the study to track responses to a trivalent subunit inactivated influenza vaccine. Broad study findings and their caveats: The authors proposed that each seasonal influenza vaccination may bring in only a limited number of new T cells.

Points on this clonotype: The target of this receptor is not known. Base qualities are not at hand, and no much larger clone is one base apart.

The library was obtained by RT-PCR. Sequenced on an Illumina HiSeq 2500. Using fastp at Q25 and MiXCR, TCRdb reprocessed the public reads and kept productive beta chains. Entries are consolidated by CDR3 protein sequence, retaining the most common genes and DNA. The sample contains hundreds of thousands of distinct CDR3 sequences, 11% to 15% of them found a single time. In total, the top ten clones hold approximately 7.6% of the sample. Reading from cysteine to phenylalanine, the CDR3 counts 14 amino acids. Only CDR3 DNA is held: 42 bases, read in frame from base 1. V loses 7 bases, J loses 0 bases, and the germline ends lie 9 bases apart. Sequences MNHNS (CDR1) and SASEGT (CDR2) are obtained from the germline V gene.

The receptor chain draws on TRBV6-1 and TRBJ1-4, with the identity of the D gene unclear. Here the sequenced sample was PBMCs from blood, taken approximately 15 days before vaccination. The clonotype was recovered from a man in his fifties or sixties who received an inactivated influenza vaccine. Donor details come from another sample of the same person, matched by shared clones. Read as DNA, the sequence is TGTGCCAGCACAAGAGTTGCAACTAATGAAAAACTGTTTTTT. This is translated as CASTRVATNEKLFF.